Listed below are T cell receptor beta chains from one sample, sequenced in a study of identical twins. Using its own MiXCR run on the 5' RACE reads, TCRdb lists one record per CDR3 protein. The repertoire holds some 560,000 distinct CDR3 sequences, with just under 10% as singletons. These records were also assigned to another study, of yellow fever vaccine responses in identical twins.

Material for sequencing was PBMCs. The receptors here all came from a woman aged 18-35 years in good health. CDR3s include the opening cysteine and the closing phenylalanine or tryptophan. Each record gives: V gene, D gene, clone size, J gene, CDR3 DNA, CDR3 protein. A D gene is named only where the DNA matches it firmly. Only part of the rows carry a size: once, few, many, or a class if the clone is expanded.

TRBV20-1,NA,many,TRBJ2-7,TGCAGTGCGGAGCTTGGACAGTCCTACGAGCAGTACTTC,CSAELGQSYEQYF
TRBV6-4,TRBD2,NA,TRBJ2-3,TGTGCCAGCAGTGACTCACCTAGCGGGCGATTCACAGATACGCAGTATTTT,CASSDSPSGRFTDTQYF
TRBV20-1,NA,few,TRBJ2-4,TGCAGTGCGAACCCCAGGGTTAGGACCAAAAACATTCAGTACTTC,CSANPRVRTKNIQYF
TRBV10-3,TRBD1,NA,TRBJ2-1,TGTGCCACGGGACAGGAATACAATGAGCAGTTCTTC,CATGQEYNEQFF
TRBV6-1,TRBD1,many,TRBJ2-1,TGTGCCAGCAGTCCCCCCCTCGGACAGGAGTACAATGAGCAGTTCTTC,CASSPPLGQEYNEQFF
TRBV6-2/TRBV6-3,TRBD1,NA,TRBJ2-3,TGTGCCAGCCATAGCTACCAGACAGGGTCCTTCACAGATACGCAGTATTTT,CASHSYQTGSFTDTQYF
TRBV7-9,TRBD2,many,TRBJ2-1,TGTGCCAGCAGCTTAGCGCCGGTAGCGGGAGGAAGCGGGCAGTTCTTC,CASSLAPVAGGSGQFF
TRBV4-2,TRBD1,many,TRBJ2-5,TGTGCCAGCAGCACGCCCCCGGGACAGGGAGGAGAGACCCAGTACTTC,CASSTPPGQGGETQYF
TRBV6-1,NA,NA,TRBJ2-7,TGTGCCAGCACCCGGTTCCGAGACTCCTACGAGCAGTACTTC,CASTRFRDSYEQYF
TRBV5-1,TRBD1,few,TRBJ1-6,TGCGCCAGCAGCTTGCTCATGGAAGCACAGGGGATTAATTCACCCCTCCACTTT,CASSLLMEAQGINSPLHF
TRBV13,NA,few,TRBJ2-7,TGTGCCAGCAGTTCCAGGGCTCCTTTATCCTACGAGCAGTACTTC,CASSSRAPLSYEQYF
TRBV4-3,NA,many,TRBJ2-2,TGCGCCAGCAGCCAGGCCACTAAAACAGGGTTAGCCGGGGAGCTGTTTTTT,CASSQATKTGLAGELFF
TRBV4-3,NA,NA,TRBJ2-2,TGCGCCAGCAGCCAAGGTCCGGTGTCGACCGGGGAGCTGTTTTTT,CASSQGPVSTGELFF
TRBV29-1,NA,NA,TRBJ2-1,TGCAGCGTTGCTACTAGCTCCCATGAGCAGTTCTTC,CSVATSSHEQFF
TRBV20-1,NA,NA,TRBJ2-5,TGCAGTGCTAGAGACCTAATTGGGGGACAAGAGACCCAGTACTTC,CSARDLIGGQETQYF
TRBV7-9,NA,many,TRBJ2-3,TGTGCCAGCAGCCCAGCACCCGATACGCAGTATTTT,CASSPAPDTQYF
TRBV10-3,TRBD2,many,TRBJ2-5,TGTGCCATCAGTGAGTCGGGAACTAGCGGGAAAGAGACCCAGTACTTC,CAISESGTSGKETQYF
TRBV4-3,TRBD2,many,TRBJ2-1,TGCGCCAGCAGCCAAGATTCAACGGGAGGGCCCCGTGAGCAGTTCTTC,CASSQDSTGGPREQFF
TRBV29-1,TRBD2,few,TRBJ2-5,TGCAGCGCTCCCGGACTAGCGGGAGAAGGAGAGACCCAGTACTTC,CSAPGLAGEGETQYF
TRBV10-3,TRBD2,many,TRBJ2-2,TGTGCCATCAGTGGGACTAGCGGGAGGAGCGACACCGGGGAGCTGTTTTTT,CAISGTSGRSDTGELFF
TRBV28,TRBD1,NA,TRBJ2-7,TGTGCCAGCAGTTTCAATCCGAGACAGGGGGCGAACCGCGAGCAGTACTTC,CASSFNPRQGANREQYF
TRBV5-6,TRBD2,few,TRBJ2-1,TGTGCCAGCAGCTGGACTAGCGGCAACAATGAGCAGTTCTTC,CASSWTSGNNEQFF
TRBV24-1,NA,few,TRBJ1-2,TGTGCCACCAGTGATTCCTCCTATGGCTACACCTTC,CATSDSSYGYTF
TRBV29-1,NA,many,TRBJ2-7,TGCAGCGTTGGACAGCTTAGTGGCTACGAGCAGTACTTC,CSVGQLSGYEQYF
TRBV11-2,NA,NA,TRBJ2-5,TGTGCCAGCAGCTTAAGATTTCGAGAGACCCAGTACTTC,CASSLRFRETQYF
TRBV19,NA,few,TRBJ2-2,TGTGCCAGTAGTATTGCAGCTTTCACCGGGGAGCTGTTTTTT,CASSIAAFTGELFF
TRBV12-3/TRBV12-4,TRBD2,many,TRBJ2-7,TGTGCCAGCAGTTTAAACGCGGGAGGGCCCTCTGAGCAGTACTTC,CASSLNAGGPSEQYF
TRBV7-2,NA,many,TRBJ2-4,TGTGCCAGCAGCTTTACCGAAGGGATTCAGTACTTC,CASSFTEGIQYF
TRBV3-1,NA,NA,TRBJ1-1,TGTGCCAGCAGCCCCCGGACAGTTATGAACACTGAAGCTTTCTTT,CASSPRTVMNTEAFF
TRBV7-2,NA,many,TRBJ1-2,TGTGCCAGCAGCCCCTCGGGGGACGGCTACACCTTC,CASSPSGDGYTF
TRBV18,TRBD2,many,TRBJ2-5,TGTGCCAGCTCGCACGGGACTAACCAAGAGACCCAGTACTTC,CASSHGTNQETQYF
TRBV20-1,NA,NA,TRBJ2-1,TGCAGTGCAAACCGGGACCCGACTAATGAGCAGTTCTTC,CSANRDPTNEQFF
TRBV6-5,NA,many,TRBJ1-6,TGTGCCAGCGGGGTGAATTCACCCCTCCACTTT,CASGVNSPLHF
TRBV28,TRBD1,NA,TRBJ1-5,TGTGCCAGCAGCTTGCCCCAGGGGGCCAATCAGCCCCAGCATTTT,CASSLPQGANQPQHF
TRBV6-4,NA,few,TRBJ2-3,TGTGCCAGCAGAGAGGAGCCGTATAGCACAGATACGCAGTATTTT,CASREEPYSTDTQYF
TRBV7-6,NA,few,TRBJ1-4,TGTGCCAGCAGCTTAGGCGTAGGGAGTGAAAAACTGTTTTTT,CASSLGVGSEKLFF
TRBV4-3,NA,few,TRBJ2-1,TGCGCCAGCAGCCAAGATCCTGTTATGGGGAGCTACAATGAGCAGTTCTTC,CASSQDPVMGSYNEQFF
TRBV14,NA,NA,TRBJ2-5,TGTGCCAACCCACACATGATTGGCTGCCGGATGGAGACCCAGTACTTC,CANPHMIGCRMETQYF
TRBV6-6,NA,few,TRBJ2-1,TGTGCCAGCAGGAACAATGAGCAGTTCTTC,CASRNNEQFF
TRBV5-1,NA,many,TRBJ2-1,TGCGCCAGCAGCGAGGCCCGGAATGAGCAGTTCTTC,CASSEARNEQFF
TRBV24-1,NA,many,TRBJ1-4,TGTGCCACCCCCCCCGGACAGACTAATGAAAAACTGTTTTTT,CATPPGQTNEKLFF
TRBV12-3/TRBV12-4,NA,NA,TRBJ2-2,TGTGCCAGCAGTCCCCGGCCCCGGACCGACACCGGGGAGCTGTTTTTT,CASSPRPRTDTGELFF
TRBV18,NA,NA,TRBJ1-5,TGTGCCAGCTCAGAGCAGGGTCGACAGCCCCAGCATTTT,CASSEQGRQPQHF
TRBV7-9,TRBD1,few,TRBJ1-4,TGTGCCAGCAGCACCGACCAGGACAGGCTAGAAAAACTGTTTTTT,CASSTDQDRLEKLFF
TRBV12-3/TRBV12-4,TRBD1,many,TRBJ1-6,TGTGCCAGCAAAAGAGGGACAGGATTCTATAATTCACCCCTCCACTTT,CASKRGTGFYNSPLHF
TRBV24-1,TRBD1,many,TRBJ2-3,TGTGCCGTCCGGGACAGAACTAGCACAGATACGCAGTATTTT,CAVRDRTSTDTQYF
TRBV3-1,NA,few,TRBJ2-6,TGTGCCAGCAGCCAAGTACAGGGGAGGTTCTCTGGGGCCAACGTCCTGACTTTC,CASSQVQGRFSGANVLTF
TRBV29-1,NA,many,TRBJ1-1,TGCAGCGTCTATGTAAACTGGGGGGCGGTTTTCTTT,CSVYVNWGAVFF